This TCR beta chain emerged from a study of T cell clonality in common variable immunodeficiency. Study results and caveats: Compared with controls, CVID subjects had fewer shared TCRbeta clones.

Caucasian heritage predominated among both patients and controls. Each donor provided 5 to 8 ml of heparinized whole blood. Unmatched junction bases numbered 14, after V lost 6 bases and J lost 2 bases. Germline V gene lookup returns CDR1 KGHSH and CDR2 LQKENI. The CDR3 extends over 17 amino acids. This clone was seen at least ten times. The antigen is not known. The CDR3 end is not reached by the read, which stops 3 residues before it; the germline J gene fills it in. Sequencing input was equivalent genomic DNA from CVID and controls. The repertoire was sequenced with immunoSEQ multiplex PCR; TCRdb's copy has only in-frame clones and lacks some. This sample carries about 52,000 clones, none of them present only once.

The sequence derives from a person aged 18-69 years in good health. This chain uses TRBV18 with TRBJ2-5; 8 bases fit TRBD1. Sequencing input: peripheral blood mononuclear cells. Partial CDR3 DNA: TGTGCCAGCTCCCCCTCAACGACAGGGGACACTCAAGAGACC. The encoded protein is CASSPSTTGDTQET. The complete CDR3 reads CASSPSTTGDTQETQYF.